One sample yielded the 20 T cell receptor beta chains listed below, sequenced in a study of blood T cell repertoires in COVID-19. Using immunoSEQ multiplex PCR, the repertoire was profiled, and TCRdb retains in-frame clones only, with some absent. The sample lists 200,000 to 250,000 clones, roughly 86% occurring once. The sample taken for sequencing was peripheral blood. These receptors came from a woman aged 45-59 years with active or convalescent COVID-19.

The table lists this clone with many counts. The V gene is TRBV29-1, the J gene TRBJ2-7, with TRBD1 matching over 11 bases. The V gene end was trimmed by 6 bases and the J gene end by 0 bases; junction bases not matched to a gene: 4. This CDR3 contains 14 residues. Germline values: CDR1 SQVTM, CDR2 ANQGSEA. CDR3 loop: CSVGGTGGSYEQYF. Written as DNA, the CDR3 is TGCAGCGTCGGGGGGACAGGGGGCTCCTACGAGCAGTACTTC.

The chain recombines TRBV10-1 with TRBJ2-3; D remains ambiguous. With 8 bases removed from V and 0 bases from J, the gap between germline ends came to 15 bases. There are 15 residues in the CDR3. Per the germline V gene, CDR1 is WNHNN and CDR2 is SYGVQD (reference sequence). CDR3 region: CASLDCPSSTDTQYF. As DNA, the CDR3 is TGCGCCAGCCTCGACTGTCCTTCTAGCACAGATACGCAGTATTTT.

The chain joins TRBV28 to TRBJ2-7; 11 bases match TRBD1. The V and J ends lost 2 bases and 2 bases, in that order; junction bases with no gene match: 2. The CDR3 is 15 residues long. Germline V gene sequence: CDR1 MDHEN, CDR2 SYDVKM. The CDR3, as DNA: TGTGCCAGCAGTTTAGCGGGACAGGGGGCCTACGAGCAGTACGTC. It encodes CASSLAGQGAYEQYV.

This clone has more than one count but fewer than ten. The CDR3 reads CASSGQLRSETQYF. CDR3 bases: TGTGCCAGCAGTGGACAGTTGAGGTCAGAGACCCAGTACTTC. The chain recombines TRBV2 with TRBJ2-5, with a tentative D call TRBD1 (5 bases). Between the trimmed V and J ends, which lost 4 bases and 4 bases, there was a span of 13 bases. CDR3 length equals 14 residues. Germline V gives CDR1 SNHLY, CDR2 FYNNEI.

This sequence joins TRBV10-3 and TRBJ1-2; tentative D call: TRBD1 (6 bases). The CDR3 runs to 13 residues. CDR1 is ENHRY and CDR2 is SYGVKD in the germline V gene. V lost 2 bases and J 6 bases, leaving 10 bases between the germline ends. This chain's CDR3 is CAISEIQGDGYTF. The CDR3 DNA sequence: TGTGCCATCAGTGAGATACAGGGTGATGGCTACACCTTC.

The genes are TRBV19 and TRBJ2-5; the D gene is possibly TRBD2 (6 bases). Trimming pared 9 bases from V and 5 bases from J, leaving 10 bases between. This CDR3 region has 11 residues. Germline assignment: CDR1 LNHDA and CDR2 SQIVND (reference sequence). The CDR3: CASRAGETQYF. Written as DNA, the CDR3 is TGTGCCAGCCGGGCGGGGGAGACCCAGTACTTC.

This clone was detected a few times. The rearrangement joins TRBV2 to TRBJ1-3; possibly TRBD1 for D (6 bases). CDR1 SNHLY and CDR2 FYNNEI come from the germline V gene. The CDR3 is made up of 15 amino acids. V was shortened by 7 bases and J by 3 bases, with 16 bases between the two germline ends. CDR3 amino acids: CASNTGGRYGNTIYF. For the CDR3, the DNA is TGTGCCAGCAATACGGGGGGCCGGTATGGAAACACCATATATTTT.

The chain is built from TRBV30 and TRBJ1-6; D remains unclear. In germline, CDR1 is GTSNPN, CDR2 SVGIG (reference sequence). V was shortened by 8 bases and J by 7 bases, with 15 bases between the two germline ends. The CDR3 is 13 residues long. The CDR3 bases are TGTGCCCGCCGCCGGGATGGCAATTCACCCCTCCACTTT. Protein: CARRRDGNSPLHF.

With regard to this clone: At one end, the junction sequence differs from germline, possibly due to a read error. The V and J genes are TRBV6-1 and TRBJ2-7; no firm D call. Germline V gives CDR1 MNHNS, CDR2 SASEGT. The CDR3 has 14 residues. The CDR3 loop is CASSDEAYSNEQYF. For the CDR3, the DNA is TGTGCCAGCAGTGACGAAGCTTACTCCAACGAGCAGTACTTC.

V and J are TRBV7-9 and TRBJ1-2, with D hard to call. The CDR3 extends over 14 amino acids. CDR1 is SEHNR and CDR2 is FQNEAQ in the germline V gene (reference sequence). Trimming stripped 5 bases from V and 5 bases from J, with 15 bases between. This CDR3 is CASSREAVAYGYTF. CDR3 sequence (DNA): TGTGCCAGCAGCCGGGAGGCCGTTGCGTATGGCTACACCTTC.

This chain links TRBV20-1 with TRBJ2-7; D not certain. V was cut by 5 bases and J by 7 bases, with 12 bases left in between. Germline V lookup: CDR1 DFQATT, CDR2 SNEGSKA (reference sequence). The CDR3 runs to 11 residues. The CDR3 sequence: CSAYSFGEQYV. DNA for the CDR3: TGCAGTGCTTACAGCTTTGGGGAGCAGTACGTC.

The genes are TRBV30 and TRBJ1-4; D is unresolved. Germline assignment: CDR1 GTSNPN and CDR2 SVGIG (reference sequence). This CDR3 spans 14 amino acids. V was trimmed by 2 bases and J by 0 bases, leaving 7 bases between them. The DNA for the CDR3 is TGTGCCTGGAGTCGGTCCGCAACTAATGAAAAACTGTTTTTT. Translated, it gives CAWSRSATNEKLFF.

This clone was observed a handful of times. This chain connects TRBV21-1 to TRBJ2-1; the listed D gene, TRBD2, was not tested against the DNA. TRBV21-1 is marked as a pseudogene. This CDR3 has 19 residues. The CDR3 nucleotides read TGTGCCAGCAGCAAAGCGGGACAGGGGTGGCGGGAGGGCTCCAATGAGCAGTTCTTC. This translates into CASSKAGQGWREGSNEQFF.

V is TRBV7-2 and J is TRBJ2-1; 8 nucleotides match TRBD2. The J segment lost 7 bases and the V segment lost 5 bases, leaving 16 bases of the junction unmatched. The CDR3 spans 17 residues. Per the germline V gene, CDR1 is SGHTA and CDR2 is FQGNSA. The CDR3 region is CASSPAPTRGGQNEQFF. The DNA for the CDR3 is TGTGCCAGCAGCCCCGCGCCAACCCGGGGGGGCCAGAATGAGCAGTTCTTC.

In this sample, this clone turned up a few times. V gene TRBV12-3 or TRBV12-4 combines with J gene TRBJ1-5; 8 bases map to TRBD1. J lost 4 bases, V lost 6 bases, and 2 bases had no gene match. The CDR3 is 13 amino acids. The CDR3 spells CASRGQGNQPQHF. DNA for the CDR3: TGTGCCAGCAGAGGACAGGGTAATCAGCCCCAGCATTTT.

The chain employs TRBV18 and TRBJ1-2; D unclear. V lost 6 bases and J 7 bases, leaving 9 bases between the germline ends. The CDR3 runs to 11 residues. Germline V gives CDR1 KGHSH, CDR2 LQKENI. The CDR3, as DNA: TGTGCCAGCTCCCAGGATCGTGGCTACACCTTC. Its translation: CASSQDRGYTF. Together with reference TRBV18 and TRBJ1-2, the CDR3 gives the full variable domain: NAGVMQNPRHLVRRRGQEARLRCSPMKGHSHVYWYRQLPEEGLKFMVYLQKENIIDESGMPKERFSAEFPKEGPSILRIQQVVRGDSAAYFCASSQDRGYTFGSGTRLTVV.

This clone occurred a few times. The V call is TRBV9, the J call TRBJ2-4; 8 bases are shared with TRBD2. Germline assignment: CDR1 SGDLS and CDR2 YYNGEE. This CDR3 has 14 residues. The V gene end was trimmed by 3 bases and the J gene end by 3 bases; junction bases not matched to a gene: 2. The DNA of the CDR3 is TGTGCCAGCAGCGGTAGCGGGAACAAAAACATTCAGTACTTC. It is translated as CASSGSGNKNIQYF.

The chain combines TRBV7-9 with TRBJ2-7; no definite D call. V lost 8 bases and J lost 0, with 8 bases in between. The CDR3 spans 12 residues. In germline, CDR1 is SEHNR, CDR2 FQNEAQ (reference sequence). The CDR3, as DNA: TGTGCCAGCGGGCCATTCTCCTACGAGCAGTACGTC. The encoded protein is CASGPFSYEQYV.

This chain joins TRBV27 and TRBJ1-5; 7 bases match TRBD1. The germline V gene encodes CDR1 MNHEY and CDR2 SMNVEV (reference sequence). V dropped 6 bases and J dropped 0; count of bases not matched to a gene: 14. The CDR3 sequence is 18 residues long. The CDR3, as DNA: TGTGCCAGCAGACTGAAGGCTGGGACAGTATATAGCAATCAGCCCCAGCATTTT. This gives the protein CASRLKAGTVYSNQPQHF.

The V call is TRBV2, the J call TRBJ1-6; D is ambiguous. Trimming shortened V by 0 bases and J by 6 bases, and 15 bases separated the two germline ends. CDR3 length: 17 amino acids. From germline, CDR1 is SNHLY and CDR2 FYNNEI. The chain's CDR3 is CASSEAYRVSGNSPLHF. In DNA form, the CDR3 reads TGTGCCAGCAGTGAAGCCTACCGGGTTTCGGGTAATTCACCCCTCCACTTT.